One and the same sample provided the 18 T cell receptor beta chains below, sequenced in a study of cytomegalovirus exposure and HLA in healthy donors. Primers for the PCR totalled 60 Vbeta and 13 Jbeta. The method was immunoSEQ multiplex PCR; TCRdb's version includes in-frame clones alone and lacks a portion of them. The sample contains some 150,000 clones, roughly 85% of which appear only once. The sequencing sample was made of PBMCs. The origin of the receptors is a woman under 40 in good health and CMV-seronegative.

V is TRBV30 and J is TRBJ2-7, with 7 bases that match TRBD1. CDR1 and CDR2 from the germline V gene are GTSNPN and SVGIG (reference sequence). V was pared by 3 bases and J by 4 bases, with 3 bases of the junction left unmatched. The CDR3 is 12 residues long. DNA of the CDR3: TGTGCCTGGAGCGGACAGGAATACGAGCAGTACTTC. It yields the protein CAWSGQEYEQYF.

This clone was seen more than once but under ten times. This rearrangement joins TRBV25-1 to TRBJ1-2; D is unresolved. Looked up from germline, CDR1 is MGHDK and CDR2 is SYGVNS. The V end was cut by 2 bases, the J end by 5 bases, with 6 bases between. This CDR3 is 12 amino acids long. In DNA form, the CDR3 reads TGTGCCAGCAGTGAAGGAGGGTATGGCTACACCTTC. Residues: CASSEGGYGYTF.

This clone was observed once. The CDR3 reads CASSLGHGTGTQYF. The CDR3 DNA follows: TGCGCCAGCAGCTTGGGGCACGGCACGGGAACCCAGTACTTC. The chain is built from TRBV5-1 and TRBJ2-5; perhaps TRBD2 as D (5 bases). Germline V gene lookup returns CDR1 SGHRS and CDR2 YFSETQ. This CDR3 region has 14 residues. The ends were cut back, 0 bases at V and 8 bases at J, with 14 bases in the middle.

V usage is TRBV29-1 and J usage is TRBJ1-2; 8 positions match TRBD1. Germline V CDR1 and CDR2: SQVTM, ANQGSEA. The CDR3 extends over 12 amino acids. Trimming cost V 5 bases and J 8 bases; bases outside gene matches: 7. The CDR3 sequence: CSVPDRGLGYTF. CDR3 DNA sequence: TGCAGCGTTCCCGACAGGGGCCTGGGCTACACCTTC.

The chain is built from TRBV5-4 and TRBJ1-1; tentative D call: TRBD1 (5 bases). CDR3 length: 16 residues. V was cut by 5 bases and J by 0 bases, with 17 bases left in between. In germline, CDR1 is SGHNT, CDR2 YYREEE (reference sequence). The CDR3 coding sequence is TGTGCCAGCAGTTTAGAACAGGCAACCATGAACACTGAAGCTTTCTTT. Amino acid sequence: CASSLEQATMNTEAFF.

The rearrangement joins TRBV6-1 to TRBJ2-2, with TRBD1 matching over 7 bases. V shed 2 bases and J 6 bases; nucleotides not matched to a gene: 15. Germline CDR1 and CDR2: MNHNS and SASEGT. CDR3 length: 18 residues. The CDR3 region is CASSERGRDRISPGELFF. The CDR3 nucleotides are TGTGCCAGCAGTGAACGCGGTAGGGACAGAATAAGTCCCGGGGAGCTGTTTTTT.

This chain joins TRBV5-6 and TRBJ2-3, with 11 nucleotides matching TRBD1. Germline CDR1 and CDR2: SGHDT and YYEEEE. The CDR3 is 15 amino acids. V lost 0 bases and J lost 8; bases outside the gene matches: 5. CDR3 in amino acids: CASSLEGTGGGTQYF. For the CDR3, the DNA is TGTGCCAGCAGCTTGGAAGGGACAGGGGGAGGTACGCAGTATTTT.

On this clone: A read error may account for a junction end that differs from germline. The V and J genes are TRBV5-1 and TRBJ2-3, with TRBD2 matching 10 bases. The length of the CDR3 is 18 residues. Germline V gene data show CDR1 as SGHRS and CDR2 as YFSETQ. The CDR3 sequence: CASSFKLAGLSSTDTQYF. As DNA, the CDR3 is TGCGCCAGCAGCTTCAAACTAGCGGGGTTATCTAGCACAGATACACAGTATTTT.

This clone occurred once. The V call is TRBV6-6, the J call TRBJ1-2; 8 positions match TRBD1. This CDR3 is built from 13 residues. Germline assignment: CDR1 MNHNY and CDR2 SVGAGI (reference sequence). V was clipped by 4 bases and J by 7 bases; unmatched bases: 5. CDR3 sequence reads: CASSSPTGGGYTF. CDR3 bases: TGTGCCAGCAGTTCCCCAACAGGGGGTGGCTACACCTTC.

V is TRBV9 and J is TRBJ2-7, with D possibly TRBD1 on 6 matching bases. Germline V lookup: CDR1 SGDLS, CDR2 YYNGEE. The CDR3 is 12 amino acids. V was cut by 4 bases and J by 4 bases, with 9 bases left in between. Written as DNA, the CDR3 is TGTGCCAGCAGCCCGCAGGGGTACGAGCAGTACTTC. This codes for CASSPQGYEQYF.

This chain joins TRBV30 and TRBJ1-2; no clear D. This CDR3 is 14 amino acids long. V lost 4 bases, J lost 5 bases, and 17 bases lay in between. Germline CDR1 GTSNPN, CDR2 SVGIG (reference sequence). CDR3 amino acids: CAWIKRSGVYGYTF. The DNA for the CDR3 is TGTGCCTGGATTAAGCGGTCAGGCGTATATGGCTACACCTTC.

The chain links TRBV5-4 to TRBJ2-7, with 8 bases that match TRBD1. The V segment lost 3 bases and the J segment 0 bases; nucleotides outside the gene matches: 2. Germline V CDR1 and CDR2: SGHNT, YYREEE (reference sequence). The length of the CDR3 is 14 residues. The CDR3 protein is CASSWGTGSYEQYF. The CDR3 region has the DNA TGTGCCAGCAGCTGGGGGACAGGCTCCTACGAGCAGTACTTC.

This sequence joins TRBV6-1 and TRBJ2-2; 11 positions match TRBD1. The CDR3 covers 15 residues. In germline, CDR1 is MNHNS, CDR2 SASEGT. V dropped 5 bases and J dropped 6; count of bases not matched to a gene: 5. The CDR3, as DNA: TGTGCCAGCAGTCCTAGGACAGGGGGCTCCGGGGAGCTGTTTTTT. Amino acid sequence: CASSPRTGGSGELFF.

The rearrangement links TRBV5-6 to TRBJ1-2; 8 nucleotides agree with TRBD1. Looked up from germline, CDR1 is SGHDT and CDR2 is YYEEEE. The CDR3 contains 14 residues. With V trimmed by 4 bases and J by 4 bases, 6 bases remained unmatched. The CDR3 nucleotides read TGTGCCAGCAGCACGACAGGGGTTGGCTATGGCTACACCTTC. Residues: CASSTTGVGYGYTF.

This chain joins TRBV10-2 and TRBJ1-1, with unresolved D. V was cut by 8 bases and J by 0 bases, with 7 bases left in between. Germline V CDR1 and CDR2: WSHSY, SAAADI. The CDR3 is 12 residues long. CDR3 nucleotides: TGCGCCAGCGGAGCAATGAACACTGAAGCTTTCTTT. Translation gives CASGAMNTEAFF.

The gene calls are TRBV6-1 and TRBJ1-5; D possibly corresponds to TRBD1 (5 bases). Trimming shortened V by 3 bases and J by 11 bases, and 17 bases separated the two germline ends. CDR3 length: 14 residues. The germline gives CDR1 MNHNS, CDR2 SASEGT. CDR3 sequence: CASSDRAPQSTQHF. CDR3 in DNA: TGTGCCAGCAGTGACAGGGCCCCTCAAAGTACCCAGCATTTT.

The chain is built from TRBV7-8 and TRBJ1-2; 10 positions match TRBD1. CDR3 length: 16 amino acids. With 5 bases clipped from V and 2 bases from J, the junction kept 8 bases outside the gene matches. Germline V gene data show CDR1 as SGHVS and CDR2 as FQNEAQ. The CDR3 DNA is TGTGCCAGCAGCGGACAGGGGGTCCCTCGGAACTATGGCTACACCTTC. Translation: CASSGQGVPRNYGYTF.

The rearrangement uses TRBV4-3 and TRBJ2-7, with D maybe TRBD2 (5 bases). Germline V gene lookup returns CDR1 LGHNA and CDR2 YSLEER. The CDR3 is 13 amino acids. V lost 3 bases and J lost 4, with 10 bases in between. The CDR3, as DNA: TGCGCCAGCAGCCAGACGGGCGGGTACGAGCAGTACTTC. This encodes CASSQTGGYEQYF.